This paragraph reports one T cell receptor (beta chain). What it binds is not known. CDR1 DFQATT and CDR2 SNEGSKA come from the germline V gene (reference sequence). The CDR3 sequence is 13 residues long. Trimming took off 2 bases at V and 5 bases at J, with 12 bases between the two ends. This sample was included in a study of regulatory T cells in long-lasting Graves disease. With iRepertoire HTBI primers and Arm-PCR of CDR3 regions, TCR beta libraries were built. Original handling: Samples jointly harbored 62 TRBV and 14 TRBJ segments. A single record per CDR3 protein comes from TCRdb applying MiXCR to the multiplex PCR reads. TCRdb assigned the V and J calls; the authors' analysis was not used. The sample has fewer than 450,000 distinct CDR3 sequences; less than 25% are singletons. General study findings and limits: New patients shared 800 to 1,000 public clonotypes, fewer than the roughly 3,000 shared by persistent patients. TRBV28, TRBJ1-2 and TRBJ2-5 emerged as the favored segments in persistent disease. Compared with new cases, persistent Graves' patients showed reduced TCR diversity.

Indicated time point: persistent/refractory GD, antithyroid drugs over 5 years with positive TRAb. RNA isolated from PBMCs was used to make the TCR library. Specimen: peripheral blood mononuclear cells (PBMCs), collected when the disease was refractory, from a patient treated with antithyroid drugs. The clonotype comes from a female donor with Graves disease. This sequence joins TRBV20-1 and TRBJ1-1; no reliable D call. In DNA, the CDR3 is TGCAGTGCTAGACCAGAAGTACGGACTGAAGCTTTCTTT. It yields the protein CSARPEVRTEAFF.